Shown below are 7 T cell receptor beta chains from a single sample sequenced in a study of spatial heterogeneity in lung cancer (dated by TCRdb to about 2019). The time point label on this specimen signifies: sample taken at primary tumor resection. Library prep was done by 5' RACE. Sequencing took place on a NextSeq 500. TCRdb reprocessing: public reads trimmed at Q25 with fastp, clones called with MiXCR, in-frame beta chains kept. CDR3 protein duplicates are merged, each entry listing the most common genes and DNA. Here the sample has about 42,000 distinct CDR3 sequences; about 6.5% occur a single time. About 39% of the sample comes from the top ten. The source material was PBMCs, sampled at surgery. The receptors were gathered from a female donor with early-stage non-small cell lung cancer.

This clonotype has ten or more counts. The chain uses TRBV28 and TRBJ2-5; 7 bases fit TRBD2. V shed 7 bases and J 2 bases; nucleotides not matched to a gene: 13. The CDR3 spans 16 residues. Germline assignment: CDR1 MDHEN and CDR2 SYDVKM. CDR3 amino acids: CASNQAGGRVQETQYF. The CDR3 DNA sequence: TGTGCCAGCAATCAGGCTGGGGGGAGGGTACAAGAGACCCAGTACTTC.

The chain is built from TRBV11-2 and TRBJ2-3; 7 nucleotides line up with TRBD1. Germline CDR1 SGHAT, CDR2 FQNNGV. The CDR3 runs to 15 residues. J gave up 0 bases and V 5 bases, and 5 bases lay outside the gene matches. CDR3 coding DNA: TGTGCCAGCAGCGCCAACAGGGGTAGCACAGATACGCAGTATTTT. It yields the protein CASSANRGSTDTQYF. The whole variable domain, remainder taken from reference TRBV11-2 and TRBJ2-3, is EAGVAQSPRYKIIEKRQSVAFWCNPISGHATLYWYQQILGQGPKLLIQFQNNGVVDDSQLPKDRFSAERLKGVDSTLKIQPAKLEDSAVYLCASSANRGSTDTQYFGPGTRLTVL.

At least ten counts were recorded for this clonotype. The CDR3, as DNA: TGTGCCAGCAGCTCCAAGGGGGGGCCCAACACCGGGGAGCTGTTTTTT. It codes for CASSSKGGPNTGELFF. This chain connects TRBV7-9 to TRBJ2-2; perhaps TRBD2 as D (7 bases). This CDR3 has 16 amino acids. The V end was cut by 4 bases, the J end by 2 bases, with 14 bases between. Germline V lookup: CDR1 SEHNR, CDR2 FQNEAQ (reference sequence).

The sample holds a few counts of this clonotype. The rearrangement uses TRBV20-1 and TRBJ1-2; 7 bases fit TRBD1. The CDR3 sequence is 15 residues long. V lost 4 bases to trimming and J lost 4 bases; unmatched junction nucleotides: 12. The germline gives CDR1 DFQATT, CDR2 SNEGSKA (reference sequence). CDR3 DNA sequence: TGCAGTGCTAAAACCCAACAGGGGCCCCTCTATGGCTACACCTTC. Amino acids: CSAKTQQGPLYGYTF.

This clonotype showed up just a few times. This chain connects TRBV24-1 to TRBJ2-3, with 10 positions matching TRBD2. This CDR3 spans 17 amino acids. The J segment lost 4 bases and the V segment lost 0 bases, leaving 6 bases of the junction unmatched. The germline gives CDR1 KGHDR, CDR2 SFDVKD. The CDR3 region is CATSDLKRGGRPDTQYF. In DNA form, the CDR3 reads TGTGCCACCAGTGATTTGAAGCGGGGGGGCCGCCCAGATACGCAGTATTTT.

The chain joins TRBV19 to TRBJ1-1; D not certain. This CDR3 is built from 13 residues. The V end lost 3 bases, the J end lost 3 bases, and 8 bases lay between the germline ends. CDR1 is LNHDA and CDR2 is SQIVND in the germline V gene (reference sequence). DNA for the CDR3: TGTGCCAGTAGTATGCGGGAAGACACTGAAGCTTTCTTT. Translated, it gives CASSMREDTEAFF.

This clonotype was counted only a few times. At one end, the junction sequence differs from germline, possibly due to a read error. The chain carries TRBV6-6 and TRBJ2-1; TRBD1 aligns across 9 bases. The CDR3 totals 15 residues. Germline V CDR1 and CDR2: MNHNY, SVGAGI (reference sequence). CDR3 DNA: TGTGCCAGCATAATGGGACAGGGCTCCAACAATGAGCAGTTCTTC. Protein sequence: CASIMGQGSNNEQFF.